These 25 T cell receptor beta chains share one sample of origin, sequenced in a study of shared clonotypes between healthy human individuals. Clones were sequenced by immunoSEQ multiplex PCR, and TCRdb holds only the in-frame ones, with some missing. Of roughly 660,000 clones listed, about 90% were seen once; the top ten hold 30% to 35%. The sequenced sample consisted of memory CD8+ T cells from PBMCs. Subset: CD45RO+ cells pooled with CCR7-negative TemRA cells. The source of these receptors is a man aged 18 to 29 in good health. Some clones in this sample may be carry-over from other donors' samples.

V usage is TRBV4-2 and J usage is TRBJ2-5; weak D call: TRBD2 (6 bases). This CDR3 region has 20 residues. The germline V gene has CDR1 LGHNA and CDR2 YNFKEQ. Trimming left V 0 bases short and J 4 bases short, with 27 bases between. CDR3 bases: TGTGCCAGCAGCCAAGATTTTTTCCCCTACTCTAGCGAATCTAGAGAGACCCAGTACTTC. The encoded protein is CASSQDFFPYSSESRETQYF.

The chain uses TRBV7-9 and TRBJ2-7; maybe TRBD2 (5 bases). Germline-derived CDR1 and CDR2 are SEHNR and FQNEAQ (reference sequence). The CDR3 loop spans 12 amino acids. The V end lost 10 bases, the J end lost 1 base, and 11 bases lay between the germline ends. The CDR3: CAIPRASYEQYF. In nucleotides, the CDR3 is TGTGCCATCCCGCGGGCTTCCTACGAGCAGTACTTC.

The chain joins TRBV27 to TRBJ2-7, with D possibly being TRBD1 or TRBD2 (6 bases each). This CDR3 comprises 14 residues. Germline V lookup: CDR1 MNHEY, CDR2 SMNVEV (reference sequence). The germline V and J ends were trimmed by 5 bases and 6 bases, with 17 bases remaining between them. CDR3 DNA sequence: TGTGCCAGCAGTAGACGGGGGCCCCTTGCCGAGCAGTACTTC. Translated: CASSRRGPLAEQYF.

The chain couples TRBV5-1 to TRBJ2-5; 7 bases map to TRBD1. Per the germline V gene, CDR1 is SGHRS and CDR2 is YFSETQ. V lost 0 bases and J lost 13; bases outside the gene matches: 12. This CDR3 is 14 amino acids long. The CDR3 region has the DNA TGCGCCAGCAGCTTGGATTTGGTCGGGACAGACAGGTACTTC. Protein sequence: CASSLDLVGTDRYF. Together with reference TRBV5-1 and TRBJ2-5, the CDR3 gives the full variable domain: KAGVTQTPRYLIKTRGQQVTLSCSPISGHRSVSWYQQTPGQGLQFLFEYFSETQRNKGNFPGRFSGRQFSNSRSEMNVSTLELGDSALYLCASSLDLVGTDRYFGPGTRLLVL.

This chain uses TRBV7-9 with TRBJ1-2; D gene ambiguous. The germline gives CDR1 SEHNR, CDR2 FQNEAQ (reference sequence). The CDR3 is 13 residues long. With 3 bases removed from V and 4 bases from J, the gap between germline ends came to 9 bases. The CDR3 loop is CASSLIDFYGYTF. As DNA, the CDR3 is TGTGCCAGCAGCTTGATAGACTTCTATGGCTACACCTTC.

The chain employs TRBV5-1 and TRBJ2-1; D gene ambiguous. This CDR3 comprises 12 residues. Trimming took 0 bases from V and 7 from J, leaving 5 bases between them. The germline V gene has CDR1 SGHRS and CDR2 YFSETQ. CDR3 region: CASSLEWNEQFF. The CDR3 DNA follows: TGCGCCAGCAGCTTGGAATGGAATGAGCAGTTCTTC.

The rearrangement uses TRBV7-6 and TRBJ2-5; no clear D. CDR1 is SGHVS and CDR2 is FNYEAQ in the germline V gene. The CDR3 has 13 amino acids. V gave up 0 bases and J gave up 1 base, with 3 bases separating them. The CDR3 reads CASSLAIQETQYF. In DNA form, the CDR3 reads TGTGCCAGCAGCTTAGCCATCCAAGAGACCCAGTACTTC.

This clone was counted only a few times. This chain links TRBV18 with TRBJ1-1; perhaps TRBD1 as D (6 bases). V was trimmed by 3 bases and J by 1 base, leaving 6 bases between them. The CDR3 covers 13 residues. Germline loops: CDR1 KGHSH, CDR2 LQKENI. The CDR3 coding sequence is TGTGCCAGCTCACCGGGGGCGAACACTGAAGCTTTCTTT. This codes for CASSPGANTEAFF.

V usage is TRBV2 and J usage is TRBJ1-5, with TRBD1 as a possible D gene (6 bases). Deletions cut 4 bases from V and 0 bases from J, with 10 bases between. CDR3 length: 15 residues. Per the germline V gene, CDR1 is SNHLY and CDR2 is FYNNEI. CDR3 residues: CASSGRTVSNQPQHF. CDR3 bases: TGTGCCAGCAGTGGGAGGACAGTTAGCAATCAGCCCCAGCATTTT.

The CDR3 spells CASSMRGWGSYEQYF. Written as DNA, the CDR3 is TGTGCCAGCAGCATGCGAGGATGGGGATCCTACGAGCAGTACTTC. V usage is TRBV5-8 and J usage is TRBJ2-7; unclear D gene. V lost 4 bases and J lost 1, with 15 bases in between. The CDR3 runs to 15 residues. Germline assignment: CDR1 SGHTS and CDR2 YDEGEE. Supplemented by reference TRBV5-8 and TRBJ2-7, the full variable domain reads EAGVTQSPTHLIKTRGQQATLRCSPISGHTSVYWYQQALGLGLQFLLWYDEGEERNRGNFPPRFSGRQFPNYSSELNVNALELEDSALYLCASSMRGWGSYEQYFGPGTRLTVT.

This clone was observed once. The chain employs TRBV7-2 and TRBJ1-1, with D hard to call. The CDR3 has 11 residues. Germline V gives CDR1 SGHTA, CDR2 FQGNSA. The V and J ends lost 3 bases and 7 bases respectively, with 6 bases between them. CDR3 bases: TGTGCCAGCAGCTTGTCGGGTGAAGCTTTCTTT. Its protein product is CASSLSGEAFF.

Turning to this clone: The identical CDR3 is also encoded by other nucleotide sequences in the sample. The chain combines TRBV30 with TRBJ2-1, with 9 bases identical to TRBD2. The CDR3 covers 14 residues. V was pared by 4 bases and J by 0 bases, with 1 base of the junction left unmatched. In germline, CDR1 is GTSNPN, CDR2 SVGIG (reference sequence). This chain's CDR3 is CAWNSGSSYNEQFF. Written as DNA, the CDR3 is TGTGCCTGGAATAGCGGGAGCTCCTACAATGAGCAGTTCTTC.

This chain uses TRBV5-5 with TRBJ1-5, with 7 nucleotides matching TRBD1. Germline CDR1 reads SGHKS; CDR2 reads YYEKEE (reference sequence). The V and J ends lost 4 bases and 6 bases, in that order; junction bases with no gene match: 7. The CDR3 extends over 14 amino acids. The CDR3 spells CASSVTGSGQPQHF. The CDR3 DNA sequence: TGTGCCAGCAGCGTGACAGGGTCGGGTCAGCCCCAGCATTTT.

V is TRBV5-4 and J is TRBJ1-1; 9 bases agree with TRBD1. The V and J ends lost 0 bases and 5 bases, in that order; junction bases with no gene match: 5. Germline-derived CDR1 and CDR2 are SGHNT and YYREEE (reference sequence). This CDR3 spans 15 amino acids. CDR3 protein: CASSLGQGVGTEAFF. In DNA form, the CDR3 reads TGTGCCAGCAGCTTGGGACAGGGGGTAGGTACTGAAGCTTTCTTT.

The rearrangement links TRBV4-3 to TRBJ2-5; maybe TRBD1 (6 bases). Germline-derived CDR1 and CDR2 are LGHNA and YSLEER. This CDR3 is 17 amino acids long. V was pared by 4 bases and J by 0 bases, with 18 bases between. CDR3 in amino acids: CASSRGLTGRNQETQYF. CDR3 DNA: TGCGCCAGCAGCCGGGGGCTCACGGGGAGAAACCAAGAGACCCAGTACTTC.

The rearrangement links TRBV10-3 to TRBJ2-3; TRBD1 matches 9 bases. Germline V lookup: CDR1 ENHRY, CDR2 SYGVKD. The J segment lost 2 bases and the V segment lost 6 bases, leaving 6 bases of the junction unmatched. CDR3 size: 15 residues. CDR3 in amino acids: CAIRETGGSTDTQYF. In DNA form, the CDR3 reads TGTGCCATCAGGGAGACAGGGGGATCCACAGATACGCAGTATTTT.

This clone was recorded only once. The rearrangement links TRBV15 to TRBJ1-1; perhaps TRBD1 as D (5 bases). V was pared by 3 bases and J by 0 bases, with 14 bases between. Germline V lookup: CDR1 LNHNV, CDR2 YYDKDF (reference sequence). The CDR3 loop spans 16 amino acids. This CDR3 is CATSSGTEDLNTEAFF. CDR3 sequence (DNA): TGTGCCACCAGCAGCGGGACGGAGGATCTGAACACTGAAGCTTTCTTT.

CDR3 nucleotide sequence: TGCAGCGTTGAGGACAGGGGGCAGGGTGGCTACACCTTC. Its translation: CSVEDRGQGGYTF. The chain uses TRBV29-1 and TRBJ1-2; 11 bases are a match to TRBD1. The CDR3 consists of 13 residues. V trimming: 3 bases; J trimming: 7 bases; junction bases outside the gene matches: 4. Per the germline V gene, CDR1 is SQVTM and CDR2 is ANQGSEA.

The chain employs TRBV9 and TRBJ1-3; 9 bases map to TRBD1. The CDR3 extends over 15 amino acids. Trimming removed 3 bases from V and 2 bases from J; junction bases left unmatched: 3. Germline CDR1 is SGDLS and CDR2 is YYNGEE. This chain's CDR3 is CASSAGTGTGNTIYF. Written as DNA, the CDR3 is TGTGCCAGCAGCGCAGGGACAGGGACTGGAAACACCATATATTTT.

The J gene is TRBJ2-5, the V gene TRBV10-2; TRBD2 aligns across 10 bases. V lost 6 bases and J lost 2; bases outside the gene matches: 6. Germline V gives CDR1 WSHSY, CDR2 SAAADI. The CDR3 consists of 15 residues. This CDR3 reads CASSWTSGKQETQYF. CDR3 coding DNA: TGCGCCAGCAGCTGGACTAGCGGCAAACAAGAGACCCAGTACTTC.

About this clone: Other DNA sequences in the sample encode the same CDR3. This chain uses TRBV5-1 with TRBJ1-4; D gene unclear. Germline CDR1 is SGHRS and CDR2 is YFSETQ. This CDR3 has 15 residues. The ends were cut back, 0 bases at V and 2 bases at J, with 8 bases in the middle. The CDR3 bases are TGCGCCAGCAGCTTGGTGGGTTCGACTAATGAAAAACTGTTTTTT. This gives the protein CASSLVGSTNEKLFF.

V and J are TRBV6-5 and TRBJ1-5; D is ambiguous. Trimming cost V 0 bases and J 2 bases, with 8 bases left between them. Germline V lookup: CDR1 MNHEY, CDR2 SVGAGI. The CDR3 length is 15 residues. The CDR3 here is CASSYSISGNQPQHF. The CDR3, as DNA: TGTGCCAGCAGTTACTCCATTAGCGGCAATCAGCCCCAGCATTTT.

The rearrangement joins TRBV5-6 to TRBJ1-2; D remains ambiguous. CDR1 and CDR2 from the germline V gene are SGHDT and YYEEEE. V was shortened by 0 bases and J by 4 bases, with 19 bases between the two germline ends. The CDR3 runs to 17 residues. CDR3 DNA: TGTGCCAGCAGCTTGGAATCGCCCAGTCCGGGCACCTATGGCTACACCTTC. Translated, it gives CASSLESPSPGTYGYTF.

The CDR3 sequence is CASSLVGTSAYNEQFF. In DNA form, the CDR3 reads TGTGCCAGCAGCTTAGTGGGGACTAGCGCCTACAATGAGCAGTTCTTC. The rearrangement uses TRBV7-3 and TRBJ2-1; the match to TRBD2 covers 10 bases. This CDR3 spans 16 amino acids. V lost 2 bases, J lost 2 bases, and 3 bases stayed unmatched. Per the germline V gene, CDR1 is SGHTA and CDR2 is FQGTGA.

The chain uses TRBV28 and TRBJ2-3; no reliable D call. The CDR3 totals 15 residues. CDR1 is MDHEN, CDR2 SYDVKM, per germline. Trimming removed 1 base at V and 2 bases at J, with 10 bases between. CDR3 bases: TGTGCCAGCAGTTTATCCTCTGACTCCACAGATACGCAGTATTTT. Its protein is CASSLSSDSTDTQYF.